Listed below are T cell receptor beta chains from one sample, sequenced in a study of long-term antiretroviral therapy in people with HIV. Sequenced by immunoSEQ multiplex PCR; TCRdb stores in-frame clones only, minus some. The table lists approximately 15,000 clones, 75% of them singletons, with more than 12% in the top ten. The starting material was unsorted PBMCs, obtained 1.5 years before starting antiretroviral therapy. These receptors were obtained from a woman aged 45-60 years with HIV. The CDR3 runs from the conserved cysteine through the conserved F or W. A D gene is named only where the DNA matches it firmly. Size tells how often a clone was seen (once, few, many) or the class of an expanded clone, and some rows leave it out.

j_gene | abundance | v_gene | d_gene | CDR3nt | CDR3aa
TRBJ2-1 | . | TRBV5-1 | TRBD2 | TGCGCCAGCAGCTTGGGACTAGCGGGGGGGCTCAATGAGCAGTTCTTC | CASSLGLAGGLNEQFF
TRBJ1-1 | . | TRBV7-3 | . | TGTGCCAGCAGCTCCCAGGGCAGAGACACTGAAGCTTTCTTT | CASSSQGRDTEAFF
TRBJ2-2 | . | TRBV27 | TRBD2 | TGTGCCAGCAGTTTTGGGACTAGCGGGGGGGCCACCGGGGAGCTGTTTTTT | CASSFGTSGGATGELFF
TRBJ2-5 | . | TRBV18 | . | TGTGCCAGCTCTCCCCCTTTTGGAGGAGAGACCCAGTACTTC | CASSPPFGGETQYF
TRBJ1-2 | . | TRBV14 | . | TGTGCCAGCAGCCCAGCCGGGAGGGGCTACTATGGCTACACCTTC | CASSPAGRGYYGYTF
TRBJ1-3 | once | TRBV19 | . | TGTGCCAGTAGCTTCCAGGTGGGCACTGGAAACACCATATATTTT | CASSFQVGTGNTIYF
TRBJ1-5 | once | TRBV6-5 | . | TGTGCCAGCAGTCCGGTTTGGAGCAATCAGCCCCAGCATTTT | CASSPVWSNQPQHF
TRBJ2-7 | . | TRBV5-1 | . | TGCGCCAGCAGCTTGGTGTCTCACCCCACAGGGATCGAGCAGTACTTC | CASSLVSHPTGIEQYF
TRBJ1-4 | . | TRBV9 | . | TGTGCCAGCAGCGTAGGAGATACAACTAATGAAAAACTGTTTTTT | CASSVGDTTNEKLFF
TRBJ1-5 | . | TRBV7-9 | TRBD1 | TGTGCCAGCACCCCTCTCTTCGCGGGGACAGGGAATCAGCCCCAGCATTTT | CASTPLFAGTGNQPQHF
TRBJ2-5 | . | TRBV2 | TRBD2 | TGTGCCAGCTCACCGGGACTAGTGTTTGGGGAGACCCAGTACTTC | CASSPGLVFGETQYF
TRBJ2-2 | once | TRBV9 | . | TGTGCCAGCAGCTCCCGGTACACCGGGGAGCTGTTTTTT | CASSSRYTGELFF
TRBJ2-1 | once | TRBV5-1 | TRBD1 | TGCGCCAGCAGCCACCGGGACAGCTCCTACAATGAGCAGTTCTTC | CASSHRDSSYNEQFF
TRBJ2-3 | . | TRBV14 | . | TGTGCCAGCAGCCAAGAACCGCTCGTGGCAGATACGCAGTATTTT | CASSQEPLVADTQYF
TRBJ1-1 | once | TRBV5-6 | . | TGTGCCAGCAGCTTGACCGGGGGCGCGATGAACACTGAAGCTTTCTTT | CASSLTGGAMNTEAFF
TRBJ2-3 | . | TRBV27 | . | TGTGCCAGCAGCCGGGACGCGACAGATACGCAGTATTTT | CASSRDATDTQYF
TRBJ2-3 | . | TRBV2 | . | TGTGCCAGCCTCGGGACTCCCCCAGATACGCAGTATTTT | CASLGTPPDTQYF
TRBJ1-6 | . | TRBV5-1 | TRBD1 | TGCGCCAGCAGCTTGCCAGGGGGTCAGGGGAATTCACCCCTCCACTTT | CASSLPGGQGNSPLHF
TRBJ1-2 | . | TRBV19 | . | TGTGCCAGTAGTATACACCTGGGCAGGGCCGATTTTGGTGGCTACACCTTC | CASSIHLGRADFGGYTF
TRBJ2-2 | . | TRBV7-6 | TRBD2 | TGTGCCAGCAGCGCACTAGCGGGGGGTATCACCGGGGAGCTGTTTTTT | CASSALAGGITGELFF
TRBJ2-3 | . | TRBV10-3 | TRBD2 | TGTGCCATCGGAGGACTAGCGGGGGGGACTAGCACAGATACGCAGTATTTT | CAIGGLAGGTSTDTQYF
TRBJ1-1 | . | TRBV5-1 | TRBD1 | TGCGCCAGCGGCACTGGACAGGGGAACACTGAAGCTTTCTTT | CASGTGQGNTEAFF
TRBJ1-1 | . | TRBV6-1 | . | TGTGCCAGCAGTACCGACTATAACACTGAAGCTTTCTTT | CASSTDYNTEAFF